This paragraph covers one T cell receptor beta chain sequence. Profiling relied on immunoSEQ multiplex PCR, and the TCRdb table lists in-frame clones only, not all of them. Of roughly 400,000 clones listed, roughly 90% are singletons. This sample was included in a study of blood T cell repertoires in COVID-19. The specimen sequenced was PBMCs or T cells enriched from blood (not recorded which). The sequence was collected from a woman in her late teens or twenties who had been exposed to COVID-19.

This CDR3 reads CASSHGQGGIYGYTF. CDR3 nucleotides: TGTGCCAGCAGCCATGGACAGGGAGGGATATATGGCTACACCTTC. The genes are TRBV7-6 and TRBJ1-2; 8 bases match TRBD1. The ends lost 5 bases at V and 5 bases at J; junction bases unmatched: 10. CDR3 size: 15 residues. Per the germline V gene, CDR1 is SGHVS and CDR2 is FNYEAQ.